This TCR beta chain is from a study of T cell responses to AZD1222 COVID-19 vaccine. Overall study: The study pooled second doses at about 4 or about 12 weeks.

TCRdb's table, derived via immunoSEQ multiplex PCR, lists solely in-frame clones and lacks some. The data contain 150,000 to 200,000 clones, about 90% of them seen just once; the ten biggest clones take up 0.45% to 0.55%. Points from the study as a whole: The study found Spike-specific TCR breadth and depth rose after two AZD1222 doses.

About this clone itself: Its antigen is not known.

This TCR was sampled from an adult in good health. The specimen comprised peripheral blood, sampled on day 0 of AZD1222 vaccination.

CDR3 coding DNA: TGTGCCAGCTCACCAAGTAGCAATCAGCCCCAGCATTTT. Translation gives CASSPSSNQPQHF. The chain is built from TRBV18 and TRBJ1-5; no definite D call. This CDR3 spans 13 amino acids. Germline CDR1 and CDR2: KGHSH and LQKENI. The germline V and J ends were trimmed by 2 bases and 0 bases, with 2 bases remaining between them.